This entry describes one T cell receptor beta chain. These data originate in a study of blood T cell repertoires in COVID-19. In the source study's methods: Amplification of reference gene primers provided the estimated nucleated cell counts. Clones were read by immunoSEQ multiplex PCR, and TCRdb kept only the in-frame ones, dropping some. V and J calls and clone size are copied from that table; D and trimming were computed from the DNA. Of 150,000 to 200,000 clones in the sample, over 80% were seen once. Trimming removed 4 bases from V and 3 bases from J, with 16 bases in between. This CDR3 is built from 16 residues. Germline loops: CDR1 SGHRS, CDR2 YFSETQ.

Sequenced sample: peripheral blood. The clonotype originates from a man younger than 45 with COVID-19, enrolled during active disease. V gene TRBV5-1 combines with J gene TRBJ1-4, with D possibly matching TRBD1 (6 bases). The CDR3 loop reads CASSPGRGTANEKLFF. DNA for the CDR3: TGCGCCAGCAGCCCCGGTAGGGGGACGGCTAATGAAAAACTGTTTTTT. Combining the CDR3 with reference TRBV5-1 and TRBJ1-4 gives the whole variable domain KAGVTQTPRYLIKTRGQQVTLSCSPISGHRSVSWYQQTPGQGLQFLFEYFSETQRNKGNFPGRFSGRQFSNSRSEMNVSTLELGDSALYLCASSPGRGTANEKLFFGSGTQLSVL.